This TCR beta chain was sequenced in a study of coeliac disease (dated by TCRdb to the early 2020s). In terms of the full investigation: Coeliac patients were classed as newly diagnosed active disease, refractory coeliac disease type I, or disease controlled by a gluten-free diet. High-resolution HLA typing was unavailable, so biased TRBV7-2 usage was queried as a proof of principle. Next-generation sequencing of rearranged TRB and TRG CDR3 regions was used on small intestinal lymphocyte fractions taken from coeliac and non-coeliac patients. The study was aimed at characterising TR repertoires of small intestinal T cells in active, refractory type I and gluten-free-diet-treated coeliac disease. Of the 30 or so patients in the full study, around 22 had coeliac disease confirmed by serology and 8 were controls with non-small intestinal disorders. TRB sequencing succeeded for samples from roughly 29 subjects, including about two dozen paired bulk unsorted intraepithelial and lamina propria cell samples.

For this chain, trimming is 6 bases at the V end and 11 bases at the J end, and the number of junction bases without a gene match is 9. The CDR3 runs 11 amino acids, cysteine and phenylalanine included. The read is trimmed to its CDR3 DNA, 33 bases read in frame from base 1. According to the germline V gene (reference sequence), CDR1 reads DFQATT and CDR2 reads SNEGSKA. Cells were frozen in liquid nitrogen in DMSO/FBS as aliquots of roughly 500,000 cells, with a single aliquot from each fraction going to sequencing. Every one of the 30 patients in the study had endoscopy and a small intestinal biopsy. To release lamina propria cells, the biopsy tissue left over after intraepithelial cell isolation was digested with collagenase. Genomic DNA was extracted from frozen unsorted cell fractions using the Qiagen DNeasy blood extraction kit. The protocol used for the library was the immunoSEQ multiplex PCR assay. The TR loci underwent multiplexed PCR amplification, with J gene segments targeted by reverse primers and V gene segments targeted by forward primers. The amplified CDR3 regions were sequenced using the Illumina HiSeq System. Per the original workflow: A nearest-neighbour algorithm merged closely related reads to remove PCR and sequencing errors and collapse data into unique sequences. Two measures summarised the repertoires: clonality, and T cell density, defined as TR molecules per amount of genomic DNA input. Public TRs were defined as CDR3 amino acid sequences in at least 80% of unsorted samples, then tested for differential abundance between coeliac and control samples. Each lamina propria sample was queried against a list of more than 200 published gliadin-specific TRB sequences. Kruskal-Wallis tests followed by Dunn post-tests were used to test for differences in clonality and density between disease groups. TCRdb mirrors the immuneACCESS table, restricted to in-frame sequences. Some clones are absent from its copies; in checked studies, under half trace to an unresolved V gene, and the reason for the others is unknown. V and J calls and clone size are given by that table; D and trimming were obtained from the DNA. The sample table records around 6,500 clones; around 68% of these occur just once. Around 4.5% of the sample is in the top ten clones.

Summary of the overall study and its limitations: The approach was considered by the authors to be unsuitable for unbiased detection of gliadin-specific T cells, as gliadin-specific T cells are scarce and rarely shared between patients. Published gliadin-specific TRB sequences appeared in about 50% of the 18 coeliac lamina propria samples but only 1 of 6 controls. TRB repertoires were found to be largely private, with most amino acid sequences unique to one sample, and no significant difference in V-gene usage was found between disease groups. High-purity fractions were not obtained when intraepithelial cells were separated from lamina propria cells, so cross-contamination between compartments was possible. Lower clonality than in controls was observed in the TRB and TRG repertoires of active coeliac intraepithelial and lamina propria samples, suggesting that diverse T cells were recruited.

Remarks on this clone: Its binding antigen is unknown. Base-call qualities are not available, and no considerably larger clone is one nucleotide away.

Sequenced input: lamina propria lymphocytes from the gut. The cell subset or site label for this specimen denotes: lamina propria cell (LPC) fraction of small intestinal biopsy. The clonotype comes from a woman between 18 and 29 years old with active celiac disease. The chain is assembled from TRBV20-1 and TRBJ1-1, and 7 junction bases match TRBD1. Here is the DNA: TGCAGTGCCTACGGGACAGAGCTGGCTTTCTTT. This sequence encodes CSAYGTELAFF.